This T cell receptor beta chain was captured by sequencing in a study of T cell responses to AZD1222 COVID-19 vaccine. Points from the study as a whole: CD4 TCRs linked to vaccination spanned spike, dominating at 160-218 and 743-854. White British donors predominated, females outnumbered males, and clonal diversity was possibly underestimated.

As for this clone: What it binds is not known.

Sequencing used immunoSEQ multiplex PCR; TCRdb keeps in-frame clones, though not all of them. The sample lists some 81,000 clones, just over 85% occurring once. Germline assignment: CDR1 SEHNR and CDR2 FQNEAQ (reference sequence). This CDR3 comprises 14 residues. Trimming shortened V by 5 bases and J by 2 bases, and 10 bases separated the two germline ends. The sample was peripheral blood, taken 28 days after the second AZD1222 dose. V gene TRBV7-9 combines with J gene TRBJ1-5, with a tentative D call TRBD1 (5 bases). The sequence was collected from an adult who received the AZD1222 COVID-19 vaccine. The CDR3 nucleotides are TGTGCCAGCAGCCGGGCGGGGGGCAATCAGCCCCAGCATTTT. It yields the protein CASSRAGGNQPQHF.